The rows below give T cell receptor beta chains drawn from one sample of a study of T cells after yellow fever vaccination. From the 5' RACE reads, TCRdb called clonotypes with MiXCR, one entry per CDR3 protein. In the table there are about 340,000 distinct CDR3 sequences, under 15% of which are singletons. Sequenced here: CD4+ T cells sorted from PBMCs, sampled 15 days after the yellow fever booster vaccination. These TCRs come from a man younger than 35 who received the YFV17D yellow fever vaccine. Both conserved end residues are part of each CDR3. The D gene is left open where the match is weak. The listing skips clone size in some rows; elsewhere it reads once, few, many or a size class.

>TRBV6-5|.|TRBD2
CASSYSQRGGLSYNEQFF
>TRBV7-2|.|.
CASSLGRGMEAQYF
>TRBV5-1|few|.
CASSFTPQGGYTF
>TRBV5-1|.|.
CASSPLRGSDSQETQYF
>TRBV6-5|few|.
CASNSPGGYEQFF
>TRBV15|few|.
CATSTMRTDYGYTF
>TRBV4-3|.|TRBD2
CASSQDTGGRDNEQFF
>TRBV6-5|few|.
CASSALVGGYTF
>TRBV29-1|.|TRBD1
CSVSGDSNPGYTF
>TRBV12-3/TRBV12-4|many|TRBD1
CASSQTGFNIQYF
>TRBV11-2|many|.
CASSLSDYHNEQFF
>TRBV6-5|many|.
CASSYSLGPYEQYF
>TRBV5-1|few|.
CASSLGLLGYTF
>TRBV2|.|.
CASSEVDEQYF
>TRBV7-2|.|.
CASSSRDTYSNQPQHF
>TRBV10-3|.|TRBD1
CAIRSGTGVTYGYTF
>TRBV5-1|.|.
CASSLGSYNSPLHF
>TRBV7-2|.|TRBD1
CASSGWTGGILLGGYTF
>TRBV6-5|many|.
CASSYVRSPGPYNEQFF
>TRBV6-5|few|.
CASSLAPGSQYEQYF
>TRBV2|few|.
CASSVIGDQPQHF
>TRBV19|.|TRBD1
CASTPWDRGSYGYTF
>TRBV24-1|.|.
CATSEGTSPWDTQYF
>TRBV7-9|.|.
CASSLAMANTEAFF
>TRBV20-1|.|.
CSARVFLSGDYGYTF
>TRBV6-5|.|TRBD1
CASSSDRGASNQPQHF
>TRBV3-1|.|.
CASSQRRGAGRGYGYTF
>TRBV5-1|few|TRBD1
CASSPMTGTVNTEAFF
>TRBV18|many|TRBD1
CASSPFDRDRPDTQYF
>TRBV5-1|.|.
CASSLVGEHYNEQFF
>TRBV7-2|.|.
CASSLDYNEGQYF
>TRBV18|.|.
CASSPNQAYQPQHF
>TRBV24-1|few|TRBD1
CATSTGTAGNTIYF
>TRBV7-2|few|.
CASSLVSGRWVNEQFF
>TRBV27|many|.
CASSLSGEHQETQYF
>TRBV5-1|.|TRBD1
CASSPGGTAQYGYTF
>TRBV21-1|few|.
CASSKGRDRKETQYF
>TRBV5-6|.|TRBD1
CASSWRPGQINYGYTF
>TRBV10-3|.|.
CAIGEKNTEAFF
>TRBV7-2|many|.
CASSLNGGEKLFF
>TRBV5-1|.|.
CASSLHGVGETQYF
>TRBV11-2|.|TRBD1
CASSLSDRGFNTEAFF
>TRBV4-2|few|TRBD2
CASSLIAGGSKETQYF
>TRBV6-5|.|.
CASRHSTDTQYF
>TRBV19|few|.
CASSRGQPQHF
>TRBV6-2/TRBV6-3|many|.
CASSSWASKQFF
>TRBV12-3/TRBV12-4|few|.
CASSGSNTGELFF
>TRBV7-2|many|TRBD2
CASIRGRGGGETQYF
>TRBV4-2|few|.
CASSPHLAGSLIF
>TRBV18|few|TRBD2
CASSPPGTSGLRNEQFF